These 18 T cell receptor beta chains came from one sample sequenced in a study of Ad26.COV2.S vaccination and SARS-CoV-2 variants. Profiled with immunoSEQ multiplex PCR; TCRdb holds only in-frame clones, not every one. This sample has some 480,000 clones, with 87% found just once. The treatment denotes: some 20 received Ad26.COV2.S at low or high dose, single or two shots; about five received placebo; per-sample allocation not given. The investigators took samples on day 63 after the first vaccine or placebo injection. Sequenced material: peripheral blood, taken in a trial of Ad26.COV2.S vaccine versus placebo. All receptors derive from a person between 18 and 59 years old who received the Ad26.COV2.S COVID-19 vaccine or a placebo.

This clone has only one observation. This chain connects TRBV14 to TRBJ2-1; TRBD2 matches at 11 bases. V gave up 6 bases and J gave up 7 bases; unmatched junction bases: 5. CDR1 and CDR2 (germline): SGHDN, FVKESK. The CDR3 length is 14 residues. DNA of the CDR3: TGTGCCAGCAGTCTAGCGGGAGGATTAAATGAGCAGTTCTTC. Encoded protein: CASSLAGGLNEQFF.

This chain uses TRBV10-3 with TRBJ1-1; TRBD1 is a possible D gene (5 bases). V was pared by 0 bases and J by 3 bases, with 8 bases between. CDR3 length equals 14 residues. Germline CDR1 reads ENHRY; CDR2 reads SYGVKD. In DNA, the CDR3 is TGTGCCATCAGTGAGTCGGGAGGGGACACTGAAGCTTTCTTT. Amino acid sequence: CAISESGGDTEAFF.

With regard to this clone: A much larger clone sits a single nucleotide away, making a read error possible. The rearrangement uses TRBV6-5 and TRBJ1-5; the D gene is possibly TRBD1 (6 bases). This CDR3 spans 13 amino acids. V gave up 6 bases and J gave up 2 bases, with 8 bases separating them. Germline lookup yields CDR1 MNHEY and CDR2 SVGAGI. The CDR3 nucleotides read TGTGCCAGCAGGCGGACAGGCAATCAGCCCCAGCATTTT. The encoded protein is CASRRTGNQPQHF.

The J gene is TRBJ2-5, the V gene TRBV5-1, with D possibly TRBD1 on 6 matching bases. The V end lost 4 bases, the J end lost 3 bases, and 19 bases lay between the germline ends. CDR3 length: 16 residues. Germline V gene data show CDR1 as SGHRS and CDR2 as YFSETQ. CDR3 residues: CASSHGRQGIKETQYF. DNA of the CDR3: TGCGCCAGCAGCCACGGACGTCAGGGGATCAAAGAGACCCAGTACTTC.

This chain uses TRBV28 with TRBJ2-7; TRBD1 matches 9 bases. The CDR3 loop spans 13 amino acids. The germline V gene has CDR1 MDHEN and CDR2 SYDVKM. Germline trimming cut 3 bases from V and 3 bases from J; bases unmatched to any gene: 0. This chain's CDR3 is CASSLDRGYEQYF. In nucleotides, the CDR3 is TGTGCCAGCAGTTTGGACAGGGGCTACGAGCAGTACTTC.

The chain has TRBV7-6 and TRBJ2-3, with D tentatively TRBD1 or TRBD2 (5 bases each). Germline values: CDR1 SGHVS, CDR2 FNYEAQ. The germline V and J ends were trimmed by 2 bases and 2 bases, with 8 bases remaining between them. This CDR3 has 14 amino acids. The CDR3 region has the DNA TGTGCCAGCAGCTTATTCGGGGCCACAGATACGCAGTATTTT. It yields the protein CASSLFGATDTQYF.

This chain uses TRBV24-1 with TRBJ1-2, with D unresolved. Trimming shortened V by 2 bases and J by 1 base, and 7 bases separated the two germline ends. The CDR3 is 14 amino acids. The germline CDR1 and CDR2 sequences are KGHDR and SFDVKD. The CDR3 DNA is TGTGCCACCAGTGATTCACAGTTTAACTATGGCTACACCTTC. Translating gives CATSDSQFNYGYTF.

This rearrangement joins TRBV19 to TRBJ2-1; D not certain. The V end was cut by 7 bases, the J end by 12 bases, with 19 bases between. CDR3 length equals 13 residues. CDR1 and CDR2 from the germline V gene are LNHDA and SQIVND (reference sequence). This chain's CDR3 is CASTPSSAVGQFF. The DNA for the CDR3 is TGTGCCAGTACCCCCTCGTCCGCCGTTGGGCAGTTCTTC.

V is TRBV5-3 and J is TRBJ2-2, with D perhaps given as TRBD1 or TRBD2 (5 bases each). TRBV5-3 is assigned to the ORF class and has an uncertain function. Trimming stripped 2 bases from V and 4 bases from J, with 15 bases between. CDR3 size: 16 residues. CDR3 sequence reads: CARSFRSRGVTGELFF. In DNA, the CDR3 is TGTGCCAGAAGCTTCCGGTCGAGGGGTGTCACCGGGGAGCTGTTTTTT.

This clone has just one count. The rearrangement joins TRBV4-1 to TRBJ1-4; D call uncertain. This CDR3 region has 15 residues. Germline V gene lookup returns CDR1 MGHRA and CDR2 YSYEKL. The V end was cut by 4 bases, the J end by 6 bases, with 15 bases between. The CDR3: CASSRNSAFDEKLFF. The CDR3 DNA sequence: TGCGCCAGCAGCCGCAACTCGGCTTTTGATGAAAAACTGTTTTTT.

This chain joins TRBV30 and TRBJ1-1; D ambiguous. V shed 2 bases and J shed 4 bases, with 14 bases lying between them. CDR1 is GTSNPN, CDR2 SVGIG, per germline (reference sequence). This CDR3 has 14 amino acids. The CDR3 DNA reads TGTGCCTGGAGTTCAGGCCCCAAGATCACTGAAGCTTTCTTT. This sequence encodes CAWSSGPKITEAFF. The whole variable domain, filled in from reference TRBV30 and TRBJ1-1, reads SQTIHQWPATLVQPVGSPLSLECTVEGTSNPNLYWYRQAAGRGLQLLFYSVGIGQISSEVPQNLSASRPQDRQFILSSKKLLLSDSGFYLCAWSSGPKITEAFFGQGTRLTVV.

Here the CDR3 reads CASSLGIAGDEQFF. The CDR3 bases are TGTGCCAGCAGCTTGGGGATAGCGGGAGATGAGCAGTTCTTC. The chain employs TRBV5-4 and TRBJ2-1, with 9 nucleotides matching TRBD2. Germline CDR1 reads SGHNT; CDR2 reads YYREEE (reference sequence). The ends lost 0 bases at V and 8 bases at J; junction bases unmatched: 3. This CDR3 is 14 amino acids long.

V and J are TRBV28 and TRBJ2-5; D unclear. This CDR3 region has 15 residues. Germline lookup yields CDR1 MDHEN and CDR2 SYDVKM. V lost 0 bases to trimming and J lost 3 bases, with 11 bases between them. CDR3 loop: CASSLWKEKKETQYF. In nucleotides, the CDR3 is TGTGCCAGCAGTTTATGGAAGGAGAAAAAAGAGACCCAGTACTTC.

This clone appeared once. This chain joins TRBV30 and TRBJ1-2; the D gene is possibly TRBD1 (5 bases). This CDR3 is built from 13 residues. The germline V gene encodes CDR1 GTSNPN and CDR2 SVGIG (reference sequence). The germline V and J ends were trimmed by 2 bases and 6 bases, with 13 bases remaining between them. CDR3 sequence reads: CAWSPGSENGYTF. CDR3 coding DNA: TGTGCCTGGAGTCCAGGGTCGGAAAATGGCTACACCTTC.

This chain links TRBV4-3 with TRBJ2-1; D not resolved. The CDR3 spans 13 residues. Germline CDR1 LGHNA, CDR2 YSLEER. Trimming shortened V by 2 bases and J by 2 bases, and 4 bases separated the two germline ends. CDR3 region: CASSQPPYNEQFF. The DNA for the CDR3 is TGCGCCAGCAGCCAACCCCCCTACAATGAGCAGTTCTTC.

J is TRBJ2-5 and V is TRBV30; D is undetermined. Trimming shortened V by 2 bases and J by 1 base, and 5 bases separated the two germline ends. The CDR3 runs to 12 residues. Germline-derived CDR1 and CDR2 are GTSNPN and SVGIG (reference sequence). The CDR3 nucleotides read TGTGCCTGGAGTCACCTCCAAGAGACCCAGTACTTC. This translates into CAWSHLQETQYF.

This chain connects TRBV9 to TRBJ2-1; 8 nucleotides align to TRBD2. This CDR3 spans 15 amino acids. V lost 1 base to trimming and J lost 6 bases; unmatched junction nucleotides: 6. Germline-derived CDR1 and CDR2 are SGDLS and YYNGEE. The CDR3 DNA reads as TGTGCCAGCAGCGTATTTGCGGGGGGTCCCAATGAGCAGTTCTTC. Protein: CASSVFAGGPNEQFF.

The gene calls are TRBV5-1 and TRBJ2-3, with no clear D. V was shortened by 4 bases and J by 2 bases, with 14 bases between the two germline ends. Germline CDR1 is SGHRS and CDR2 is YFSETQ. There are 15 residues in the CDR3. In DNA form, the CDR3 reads TGCGCCAGCAGCATTGTCGGTAACCCCACAGATACGCAGTATTTT. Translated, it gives CASSIVGNPTDTQYF.